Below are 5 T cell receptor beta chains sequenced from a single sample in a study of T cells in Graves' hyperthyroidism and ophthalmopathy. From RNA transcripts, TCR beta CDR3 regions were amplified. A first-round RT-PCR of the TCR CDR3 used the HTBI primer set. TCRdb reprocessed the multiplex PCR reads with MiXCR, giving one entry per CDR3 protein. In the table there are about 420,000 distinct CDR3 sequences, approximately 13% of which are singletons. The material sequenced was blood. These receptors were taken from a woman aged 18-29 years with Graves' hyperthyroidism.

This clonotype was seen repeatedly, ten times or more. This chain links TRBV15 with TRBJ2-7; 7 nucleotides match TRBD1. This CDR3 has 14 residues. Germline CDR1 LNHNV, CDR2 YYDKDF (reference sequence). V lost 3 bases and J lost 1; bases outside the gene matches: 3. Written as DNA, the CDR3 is TGTGCCACCAGCAGCACGGGACAGTCCTACGAGCAGTACTTC. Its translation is CATSSTGQSYEQYF.

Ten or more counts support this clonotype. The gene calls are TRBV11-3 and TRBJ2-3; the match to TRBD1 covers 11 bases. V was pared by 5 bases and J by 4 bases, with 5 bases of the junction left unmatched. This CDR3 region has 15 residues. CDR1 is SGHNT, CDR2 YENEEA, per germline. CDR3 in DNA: TGTGCCAGCAGCCCGGACAGGGGGCGTCCAGATACGCAGTATTTT. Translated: CASSPDRGRPDTQYF.

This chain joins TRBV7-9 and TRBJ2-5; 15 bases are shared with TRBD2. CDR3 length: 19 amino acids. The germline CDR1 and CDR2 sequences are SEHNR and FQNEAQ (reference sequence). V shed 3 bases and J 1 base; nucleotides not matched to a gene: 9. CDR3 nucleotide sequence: TGTGCCAGCAGCTTTCAAAAAGGGACTAGCGGGAGGCCCCAAGAGACCCAGTACTTC. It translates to CASSFQKGTSGRPQETQYF.

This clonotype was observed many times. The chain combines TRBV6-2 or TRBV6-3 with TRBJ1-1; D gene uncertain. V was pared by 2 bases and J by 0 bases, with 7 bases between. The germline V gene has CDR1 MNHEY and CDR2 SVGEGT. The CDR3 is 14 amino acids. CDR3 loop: CASSYRGLNTEAFF. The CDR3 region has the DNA TGTGCCAGCAGTTACCGGGGATTGAACACTGAAGCTTTCTTT.

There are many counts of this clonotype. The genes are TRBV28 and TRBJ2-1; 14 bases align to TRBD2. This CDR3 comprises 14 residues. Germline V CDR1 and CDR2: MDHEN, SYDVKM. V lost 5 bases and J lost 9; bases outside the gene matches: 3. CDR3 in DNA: TGTGCCAGCAGTGGACTAGCGGGAGGTTTTGAGCAGTTCTTC. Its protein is CASSGLAGGFEQFF. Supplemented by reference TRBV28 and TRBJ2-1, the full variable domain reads DVKVTQSSRYLVKRTGEKVFLECVQDMDHENMFWYRQDPGLGLRLIYFSYDVKMKEKGDIPEGYSVSREKKERFSLILESASTNQTSMYLCASSGLAGGFEQFFGPGTRLTVL.